A single sample gave rise to the 2 T cell receptor beta chains below, sequenced in a study of Ad26.COV2.S vaccination and SARS-CoV-2 variants. Repertoires were generated with immunoSEQ multiplex PCR, while TCRdb's copy carries only in-frame clones and drops some. The data show about 350,000 clones, roughly 90% seen once. The treatment here: some 20 received Ad26.COV2.S at low or high dose, single or two shots; several received placebo; per-sample allocation not given. Specimen acquisition occurred on day 63 following the initial vaccine or placebo injection. The sample in question was peripheral blood, obtained in a trial of Ad26.COV2.S vaccine versus placebo. The receptors here all came from a person between 18 and 60 years old who received the Ad26.COV2.S COVID-19 vaccine or a placebo.

The genes are TRBV4-2 and TRBJ2-2; perhaps D is TRBD1 or TRBD2 (5 bases each). Germline lookup yields CDR1 LGHNA and CDR2 YNFKEQ. The V and J ends lost 3 bases and 6 bases respectively, with 14 bases between them. This CDR3 is 15 amino acids long. The CDR3 here is CASSHPLVGAGELFF. The CDR3 DNA sequence: TGTGCCAGCAGCCATCCCCTAGTGGGGGCCGGGGAGCTGTTTTTT.

The V gene is TRBV7-6, the J gene TRBJ2-2; no clear D gene. This CDR3 spans 12 amino acids. Trimming shortened V by 3 bases and J by 5 bases, and 4 bases separated the two germline ends. Germline values: CDR1 SGHVS, CDR2 FNYEAQ. The CDR3 DNA reads as TGTGCCAGCAGCTTGCCTACCGGGGAGCTGTTTTTT. It codes for CASSLPTGELFF.